The 20 T cell receptor beta chains listed next were all sequenced from one sample in a study of OX40 agonist ivuxolimab in advanced cancers. Sequenced by immunoSEQ multiplex PCR; TCRdb stores in-frame clones only, minus some. The repertoire consists of over 95,000 clones, with about 86% occurring once and the leading ten covering roughly 1.5%. Material: CD4+ or CD8+ T cells sorted from blood, obtained in a trial of the OX40 agonist ivuxolimab. The receptors derive from an adult with an advanced solid tumor such as melanoma, head and neck, liver or kidney cancer.

V and J are TRBV5-8 and TRBJ2-5, with TRBD2 matching over 13 bases. The CDR3 extends over 18 amino acids. V shed 4 bases and J 5 bases; nucleotides not matched to a gene: 14. CDR1 and CDR2 (germline): SGHTS, YDEGEE. CDR3 sequence reads: CASSPAGTSGDAGETQYF. The CDR3 DNA is TGTGCCAGCAGCCCAGCCGGGACTAGCGGGGACGCGGGTGAGACCCAGTACTTC. The whole variable domain, remainder taken from reference TRBV5-8 and TRBJ2-5, is EAGVTQSPTHLIKTRGQQATLRCSPISGHTSVYWYQQALGLGLQFLLWYDEGEERNRGNFPPRFSGRQFPNYSSELNVNALELEDSALYLCASSPAGTSGDAGETQYFGPGTRLLVL.

CDR3 amino acids: CAKGLGGELFF. The CDR3, as DNA: TGTGCCAAAGGGCTTGGCGGGGAGCTGTTTTTT. This chain links TRBV2 with TRBJ2-2; the D is unclear. The CDR3 loop spans 11 amino acids. V lost 10 bases, J lost 7 bases, and 10 bases lay in between. The V gene's germline CDR1 is SNHLY and CDR2 FYNNEI.

This chain connects TRBV19 to TRBJ1-1; 8 bases align to TRBD1. From germline, CDR1 is LNHDA and CDR2 SQIVND (reference sequence). V shed 2 bases and J 1 base; nucleotides not matched to a gene: 15. This CDR3 spans 19 amino acids. CDR3 nucleotides: TGTGCCAGTAGTATACAAGTTCCAGGGGGCACGGTCAGGAACACTGAAGCTTTCTTT. Translating it yields CASSIQVPGGTVRNTEAFF.

This clone occurred a few times. J is TRBJ1-2 and V is TRBV28; D is ambiguous. V shed 5 bases and J shed 4 bases, with 5 bases lying between them. The CDR3 has 11 amino acids. The germline V gene encodes CDR1 MDHEN and CDR2 SYDVKM. The CDR3 DNA is TGTGCCAGCAGTCGGACCTATGGCTACACCTTC. It specifies CASSRTYGYTF.

V gene TRBV5-4 combines with J gene TRBJ1-2; 9 bases line up with TRBD1. Germline loops: CDR1 SGHNT, CDR2 YYREEE (reference sequence). The CDR3 loop spans 14 amino acids. Germline trimming cut 5 bases from V and 8 bases from J; bases unmatched to any gene: 10. The DNA for the CDR3 is TGTGCCAGCAGGTTCCGGACAGGGGATTTCGGCTACACCTTC. Amino acids: CASRFRTGDFGYTF. The complete variable domain, with remaining parts taken from reference TRBV5-4 and TRBJ1-2, reads ETGVTQSPTHLIKTRGQQVTLRCSSQSGHNTVSWYQQALGQGPQFIFQYYREEENGRGNFPPRFSGLQFPNYSSELNVNALELDDSALYLCASRFRTGDFGYTFGSGTRLTVV.

The chain joins TRBV6-5 to TRBJ1-5; D ambiguous. The CDR3 is 13 residues long. Trimming stripped 2 bases from V and 0 bases from J, with 2 bases between. Looked up from germline, CDR1 is MNHEY and CDR2 is SVGAGI. The CDR3 bases are TGTGCCAGCAGTTACGGTAGCAATCAGCCCCAGCATTTT. Amino acids: CASSYGSNQPQHF.

The chain couples TRBV19 to TRBJ1-6; TRBD1 is a possible D gene (6 bases). The CDR3 has 16 residues. Trimming took 7 bases from V and 7 from J, leaving 20 bases between them. The V gene's germline CDR1 is LNHDA and CDR2 SQIVND (reference sequence). CDR3 sequence reads: CASTPQWGRNNSPLHF. The DNA of the CDR3 is TGTGCCAGTACCCCCCAATGGGGGCGAAACAATTCACCCCTCCACTTT.

The rearrangement links TRBV11-2 to TRBJ2-1; 8 bases are a match to TRBD1. Germline assignment: CDR1 SGHAT and CDR2 FQNNGV. The CDR3 has 14 residues. The V and J ends lost 5 bases and 2 bases, in that order; junction bases with no gene match: 2. The chain's CDR3 is CASSRGQAYNEQFF. The CDR3 DNA reads TGTGCCAGCAGCCGGGGACAGGCCTACAATGAGCAGTTCTTC. The full variable domain, in which reference TRBV11-2 and TRBJ2-1 provide the parts outside the CDR3, is EAGVAQSPRYKIIEKRQSVAFWCNPISGHATLYWYQQILGQGPKLLIQFQNNGVVDDSQLPKDRFSAERLKGVDSTLKIQPAKLEDSAVYLCASSRGQAYNEQFFGPGTRLTVL.

The rearrangement links TRBV5-1 to TRBJ2-1, with a tentative D call TRBD2 (5 bases). Germline assignment: CDR1 SGHRS and CDR2 YFSETQ. V was cut by 4 bases and J by 5 bases, with 16 bases left in between. CDR3 length equals 15 residues. CDR3 coding DNA: TGCGCCAGCAGCACTATCCCGGGGTCCGACAATGAGCAGTTCTTC. This gives the protein CASSTIPGSDNEQFF.

The rearrangement links TRBV7-9 to TRBJ2-2; maybe TRBD1 (5 bases). Germline V gene lookup returns CDR1 SEHNR and CDR2 FQNEAQ (reference sequence). V was shortened by 3 bases and J by 1 base, with 12 bases between the two germline ends. The CDR3 extends over 16 amino acids. The CDR3, as DNA: TGTGCCAGCAGCTTCCTGGGGCAGATGAACACCGGGGAGCTGTTTTTT. Translating it yields CASSFLGQMNTGELFF.

The chain carries TRBV5-1 and TRBJ2-3, with TRBD2 identical over 7 bases. V shed 4 bases, J shed 0 bases, and the junction held 8 bases outside the gene matches. The CDR3 length is 16 residues. CDR1 is SGHRS, CDR2 YFSETQ, per germline. CDR3 loop: CASSAPSGASTDTQYF. The CDR3 nucleotides are TGCGCCAGCAGCGCCCCTAGCGGCGCTAGCACAGATACGCAGTATTTT.

This clone has just a few counts. The V gene is TRBV7-9, the J gene TRBJ2-1; 11 nucleotides agree with TRBD2. V was pared by 6 bases and J by 4 bases, with 5 bases of the junction left unmatched. Germline CDR1 and CDR2: SEHNR and FQNEAQ (reference sequence). This CDR3 region has 15 residues. The CDR3 region is CASRRLAGSYNEQFF. In nucleotides, the CDR3 is TGTGCCAGCAGGAGACTAGCGGGAAGTTACAATGAGCAGTTCTTC.

The rearrangement links TRBV5-6 to TRBJ2-1; unclear D gene. Germline loops: CDR1 SGHDT, CDR2 YYEEEE. The CDR3 runs to 14 residues. Deletions cut 4 bases from V and 0 bases from J, with 8 bases between. CDR3 amino acids: CASSQGSSYNEQFF. For the CDR3, the DNA is TGTGCCAGCAGCCAAGGAAGCTCCTACAATGAGCAGTTCTTC.

The chain is built from TRBV6-5 and TRBJ1-3; 7 nucleotides line up with TRBD1. CDR1 and CDR2 (germline): MNHEY, SVGAGI. The J segment lost 0 bases and the V segment lost 4 bases, leaving 6 bases of the junction unmatched. The CDR3 extends over 16 amino acids. The CDR3 loop is CASSFTGAYSGNTIYF. The CDR3 coding sequence is TGTGCCAGCAGTTTCACAGGGGCTTACTCTGGAAACACCATATATTTT.

This chain connects TRBV7-3 to TRBJ2-5, with D possibly matching TRBD1 (6 bases). CDR3 length: 15 residues. V shed 5 bases and J shed 5 bases, with 18 bases lying between them. Germline loops: CDR1 SGHTA, CDR2 FQGTGA. As DNA, the CDR3 is TGTGCCAGCAGCGCCTCACAGGGTTTCGGCGAGACCCAGTACTTC. Amino acid sequence: CASSASQGFGETQYF.

The chain joins TRBV19 to TRBJ2-7, with D possibly TRBD1 on 5 matching bases. Germline CDR1 and CDR2: LNHDA and SQIVND (reference sequence). The CDR3 totals 15 residues. Trimming took off 6 bases at V and 2 bases at J, with 17 bases between the two ends. CDR3 loop: CASRDKPGSPYEQYF. Here the CDR3 DNA reads TGTGCCAGTAGAGACAAACCAGGGTCCCCCTACGAGCAGTACTTC.

CDR3 residues: CASSYGTSGVTYEQYF. The DNA of the CDR3 is TGTGCCAGCAGTTACGGGACTAGCGGGGTTACCTACGAGCAGTACTTC. The gene calls are TRBV6-6 and TRBJ2-7; 13 positions agree with TRBD2. The CDR3 sequence is 16 residues long. The trim removed 2 bases at V and 2 bases at J, leaving 3 bases unmatched. CDR1 and CDR2 (germline): MNHNY, SVGAGI (reference sequence).

The gene calls are TRBV4-1 and TRBJ2-1; D might be TRBD1 (6 bases). The germline V and J ends were trimmed by 4 bases and 10 bases, with 8 bases remaining between them. Germline values: CDR1 MGHRA, CDR2 YSYEKL. The CDR3 runs to 11 residues. This chain's CDR3 is CASSRGLEQFF. The CDR3 DNA reads as TGCGCCAGCAGCCGGGGGCTAGAGCAGTTCTTC.

The chain uses TRBV5-1 and TRBJ2-7; 7 bases align to TRBD1. After removal of 7 bases from V and 5 bases from J, the junction contained 12 bases not matched to a gene. This CDR3 comprises 14 residues. Germline V gene sequence: CDR1 SGHRS, CDR2 YFSETQ. Here the CDR3 reads CASRVQGSPDEQYF. DNA for the CDR3: TGCGCCAGCCGAGTACAGGGGAGCCCGGACGAGCAGTACTTC.

CDR3 sequence reads: CASSPGSGRGNTGELFF. CDR3 nucleotides: TGTGCCAGCAGCCCCGGGAGCGGGAGAGGGAACACCGGGGAGCTGTTTTTT. The chain links TRBV7-3 to TRBJ2-2, with TRBD2 identical over 8 bases. The CDR3 consists of 17 residues. With 5 bases clipped from V and 1 base from J, the junction kept 9 bases outside the gene matches. Germline V gene data show CDR1 as SGHTA and CDR2 as FQGTGA.